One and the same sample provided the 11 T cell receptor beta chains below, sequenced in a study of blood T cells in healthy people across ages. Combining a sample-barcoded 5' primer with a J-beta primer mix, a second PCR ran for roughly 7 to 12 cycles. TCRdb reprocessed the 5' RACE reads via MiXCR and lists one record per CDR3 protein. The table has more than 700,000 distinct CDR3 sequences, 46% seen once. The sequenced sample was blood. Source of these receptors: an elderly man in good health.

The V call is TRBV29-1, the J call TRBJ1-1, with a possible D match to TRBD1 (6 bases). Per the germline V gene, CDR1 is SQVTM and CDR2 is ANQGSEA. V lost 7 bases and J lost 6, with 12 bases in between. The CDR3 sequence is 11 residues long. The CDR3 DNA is TGCAGCGGGGGGGACAACGCTGAAGCTTTCTTT. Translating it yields CSGGDNAEAFF. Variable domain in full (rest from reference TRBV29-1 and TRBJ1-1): SAVISQKPSRDICQRGTSLTIQCQVDSQVTMMFWYRQQPGQSLTLIATANQGSEATYESGFVIDKFPISRPNLTFSTLTVSNMSPEDSSIYLCSGGDNAEAFFGQGTRLTVV.

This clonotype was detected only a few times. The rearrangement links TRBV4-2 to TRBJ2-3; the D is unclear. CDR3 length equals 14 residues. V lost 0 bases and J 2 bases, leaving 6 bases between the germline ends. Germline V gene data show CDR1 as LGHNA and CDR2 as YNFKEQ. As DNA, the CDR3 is TGTGCCAGCAGCCAAGATTCCACCACAGATACGCAGTATTTT. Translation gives CASSQDSTTDTQYF.

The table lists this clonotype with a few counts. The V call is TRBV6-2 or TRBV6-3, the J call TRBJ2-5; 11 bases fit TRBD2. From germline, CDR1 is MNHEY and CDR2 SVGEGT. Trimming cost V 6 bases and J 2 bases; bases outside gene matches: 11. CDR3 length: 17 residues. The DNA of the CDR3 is TGTGCCAGCAGAAGCAACCTGCGACTAGCGGGACAAGAGACCCAGTACTTC. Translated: CASRSNLRLAGQETQYF.

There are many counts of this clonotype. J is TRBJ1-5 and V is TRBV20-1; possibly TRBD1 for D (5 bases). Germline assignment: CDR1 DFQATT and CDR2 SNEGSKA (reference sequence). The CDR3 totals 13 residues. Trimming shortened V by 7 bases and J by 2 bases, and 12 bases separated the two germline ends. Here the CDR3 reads CSVTQGGNQPQHF. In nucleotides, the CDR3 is TGCAGTGTTACTCAGGGTGGCAATCAGCCCCAGCATTTT.

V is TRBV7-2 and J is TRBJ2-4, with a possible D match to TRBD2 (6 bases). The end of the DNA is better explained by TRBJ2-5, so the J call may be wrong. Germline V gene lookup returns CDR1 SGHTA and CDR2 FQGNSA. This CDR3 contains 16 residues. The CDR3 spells CASSSGLSRVRETQYF. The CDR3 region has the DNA TGTGCCAGCAGCTCGGGACTTAGCAGGGTCCGGGAGACCCAGTACTTC.

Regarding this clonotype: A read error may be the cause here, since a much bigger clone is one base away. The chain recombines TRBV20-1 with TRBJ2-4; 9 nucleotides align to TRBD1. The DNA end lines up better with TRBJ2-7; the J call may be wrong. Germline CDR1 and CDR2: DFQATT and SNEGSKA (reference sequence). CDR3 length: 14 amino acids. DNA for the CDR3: TGCAGGGCCTTCTTGGGGACAGGGATGTACGAGCAGTACTTC. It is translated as CRAFLGTGMYEQYF.

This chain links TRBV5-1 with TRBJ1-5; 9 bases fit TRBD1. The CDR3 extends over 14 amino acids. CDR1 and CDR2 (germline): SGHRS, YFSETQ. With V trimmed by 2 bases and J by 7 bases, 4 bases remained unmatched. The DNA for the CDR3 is TGCGCCAGCAGCTTCGGGACAGGGCTGCAGCCCCAGCATTTT. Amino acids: CASSFGTGLQPQHF.

The CDR3 reads CSARVSQSYTF. CDR3 in DNA: TGCAGTGCTAGAGTCTCACAGTCCTACACCTTC. The chain carries TRBV20-1 and TRBJ1-2, with D uncertain. Germline loops: CDR1 DFQATT, CDR2 SNEGSKA (reference sequence). The CDR3 loop spans 11 amino acids. Trimming removed 1 base at V and 10 bases at J, with 10 bases between.

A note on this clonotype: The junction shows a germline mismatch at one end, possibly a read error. The CDR3 reads CAGRRTGEDEQFF. For the CDR3, the DNA is TGTGCCGGCAGAAGGACAGGGGAGGATGAGCAGTTCTTC. The chain has TRBV28 and TRBJ2-1, with 9 bases that match TRBD1. Germline V gene data show CDR1 as MDHEN and CDR2 as SYDVKM. CDR3 length: 13 amino acids.

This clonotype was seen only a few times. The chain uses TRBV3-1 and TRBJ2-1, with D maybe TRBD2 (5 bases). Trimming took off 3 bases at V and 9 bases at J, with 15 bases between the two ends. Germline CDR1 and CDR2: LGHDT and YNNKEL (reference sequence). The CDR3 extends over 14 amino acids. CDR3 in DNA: TGTGCCAGCAGCCAGTACTATAGGAGGATTGAGCAGTTCTTC. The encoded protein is CASSQYYRRIEQFF.

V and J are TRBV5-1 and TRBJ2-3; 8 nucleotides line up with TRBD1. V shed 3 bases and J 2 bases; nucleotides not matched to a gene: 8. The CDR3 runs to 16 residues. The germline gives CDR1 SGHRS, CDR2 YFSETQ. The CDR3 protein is CASSSADRELTDTQYF. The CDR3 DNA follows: TGCGCCAGCAGCTCCGCGGACAGGGAGCTCACAGATACGCAGTATTTT.